The 22 T cell receptor beta chains given below trace back to one sample, sequenced in a study of blood T cell repertoires in COVID-19. The table came from immunoSEQ multiplex PCR; TCRdb's copy has only in-frame clones and leaves some out. This repertoire shows about 80,000 clones, over 70% found once; its top ten account for less than 20%. Material: peripheral blood. The receptors originated from a human donor in a cohort sampled during active COVID-19.

This clone qualifies as large (0.1 to 1%). This chain joins TRBV5-1 and TRBJ2-7; D gene unclear. The CDR3 is 14 residues long. Germline V gene lookup returns CDR1 SGHRS and CDR2 YFSETQ. V was pared by 0 bases and J by 2 bases, with 9 bases between. CDR3 in amino acids: CASSLDFTTYEQYF. For the CDR3, the DNA is TGCGCCAGCAGCTTGGATTTTACTACCTACGAGCAGTACTTC.

In its sample, this clone was seen a few times. The genes are TRBV5-3 and TRBJ2-5; 9 nucleotides line up with TRBD1. TRBV5-3 is an open reading frame, and its role is uncertain. There are 15 residues in the CDR3. J was trimmed by 2 bases and V by 4 bases; bases with no gene match: 6. The DNA for the CDR3 is TGTGCCAGAAGCCGCGGACAGGGGAGGCAAGAGACCCAGTACTTC. Its protein is CARSRGQGRQETQYF.

The chain has TRBV7-2 and TRBJ1-4; tentative D call: TRBD1 (6 bases). From germline, CDR1 is SGHTA and CDR2 FQGNSA. This CDR3 is 15 amino acids long. The V and J ends lost 6 bases and 5 bases respectively, with 16 bases between them. The CDR3 region is CASSLGQTLNEKLFF. In nucleotides, the CDR3 is TGTGCCAGCAGTCTAGGACAGACCTTGAATGAAAAACTGTTTTTT.

The chain employs TRBV7-9 and TRBJ2-7; TRBD1 is a possible D gene (6 bases). The V gene's germline CDR1 is SEHNR and CDR2 FQNEAQ (reference sequence). Trimming took off 4 bases at V and 6 bases at J, with 13 bases between the two ends. The CDR3 has 13 amino acids. The CDR3 sequence is CASSSGVWGEQYF. The CDR3 region has the DNA TGTGCCAGCAGCTCAGGGGTCTGGGGCGAGCAGTACTTC.

The chain links TRBV4-3 to TRBJ2-3; TRBD2 matches at 7 bases. Looked up from germline, CDR1 is LGHNA and CDR2 is YSLEER. The CDR3 loop spans 14 amino acids. Written as DNA, the CDR3 is TGCGTGGGGGAGCTAGCGGTAAGCACAGATACGCAGTATTTT. Protein product: CVGELAVSTDTQYF.

The chain is built from TRBV30 and TRBJ2-7, with TRBD2 matching 9 bases. The CDR3 contains 14 residues. Unmatched junction bases numbered 6, after V lost 3 bases and J lost 3 bases. Germline V gene sequence: CDR1 GTSNPN, CDR2 SVGIG (reference sequence). CDR3 DNA: TGTGCCTGGAGCCATAGCGGGGGTGGCTACGAGCAGTACTTC. Translated, it gives CAWSHSGGGYEQYF.

The chain couples TRBV28 to TRBJ1-1; D is ambiguous. The CDR3 has 16 residues. The germline gives CDR1 MDHEN, CDR2 SYDVKM. Trimming stripped 0 bases from V and 0 bases from J, with 11 bases between. CDR3 nucleotides: TGTGCCAGCAGTTTATGGCAGCCAGGAATGAACACTGAAGCTTTCTTT. It encodes CASSLWQPGMNTEAFF.

The chain couples TRBV10-3 to TRBJ2-3; tentatively, D is TRBD1 (5 bases). CDR3 length: 13 residues. Trimming took off 4 bases at V and 4 bases at J, with 9 bases between the two ends. Germline values: CDR1 ENHRY, CDR2 SYGVKD. The CDR3, as DNA: TGTGCCATCAGTGTAAGGGGCCCAGATACGCAGTATTTT. This gives the protein CAISVRGPDTQYF.

This clone was observed a few times. The gene calls are TRBV30 and TRBJ1-5; a weak D match, TRBD1 (6 bases). The CDR3 spans 15 residues. Germline V CDR1 and CDR2: GTSNPN, SVGIG (reference sequence). V lost 3 bases and J lost 10, with 22 bases in between. CDR3 amino acids: CAWSVGAGPIQPQHF. Here the CDR3 DNA reads TGTGCCTGGAGCGTGGGGGCAGGGCCAATCCAACCCCAGCATTTT.

The chain uses TRBV12-3 or TRBV12-4 and TRBJ1-2; 9 bases align to TRBD1. V lost 8 bases and J lost 10; bases outside the gene matches: 8. The CDR3 has 12 amino acids. CDR3 nucleotide sequence: TGTGCCAGCTATGACAGGGGGTTTTCCTACACCTTC. Translation gives CASYDRGFSYTF.

The chain has TRBV27 and TRBJ2-5, with 7 nucleotides matching TRBD1. The CDR3 runs to 14 residues. Germline assignment: CDR1 MNHEY and CDR2 SMNVEV (reference sequence). V gave up 2 bases and J gave up 5 bases; unmatched junction bases: 5. CDR3 sequence (DNA): TGTGCCAGCAGTTTACAGGGGGTCGGGGAGACCCAGTACTTC. Translation: CASSLQGVGETQYF.

The rearrangement uses TRBV15 and TRBJ2-3; weak D call: TRBD1 (6 bases). Trimming cost V 5 bases and J 3 bases, with 9 bases left between them. This CDR3 has 13 residues. Per germline, CDR1 LNHNV and CDR2 YYDKDF (reference sequence). Here the CDR3 reads CATSVTGTDTQYF. In nucleotides, the CDR3 is TGTGCCACCAGCGTAACAGGGACAGATACGCAGTATTTT.

J is TRBJ2-2 and V is TRBV7-2, with a tentative D call TRBD2 (5 bases). Germline CDR1 reads SGHTA; CDR2 reads FQGNSA. Deletions cut 0 bases from V and 5 bases from J, with 7 bases between. CDR3 length: 14 amino acids. The CDR3 is CASSLARGTGELFF. CDR3 nucleotides: TGTGCCAGCAGCTTAGCGCGCGGGACCGGGGAGCTGTTTTTT.

This clone has just a few counts. The genes are TRBV4-2 and TRBJ1-6; the D gene is possibly TRBD1 (5 bases). CDR1 and CDR2 from the germline V gene are LGHNA and YNFKEQ. The CDR3 extends over 15 amino acids. The V gene lost 4 bases and the J gene lost 5 bases, with 12 bases spanning the gap. This CDR3 reads CASSLPRQNNSPLHF. As DNA, the CDR3 is TGTGCCAGCAGCCTCCCCAGACAGAATAATTCACCCCTCCACTTT.

The rearrangement joins TRBV9 to TRBJ2-5; D is ambiguous. CDR1 is SGDLS, CDR2 YYNGEE, per germline. Trimming pared 0 bases from V and 0 bases from J, leaving 12 bases between. The length of the CDR3 is 16 residues. The CDR3 bases are TGTGCCAGCAGCGTAGCTCCCCACTCGAACCAAGAGACCCAGTACTTC. Its translation: CASSVAPHSNQETQYF.

V and J are TRBV9 and TRBJ2-1; D possibly corresponds to TRBD2 (7 bases). Trimming removed 1 base at V and 4 bases at J, with 18 bases between. Germline V lookup: CDR1 SGDLS, CDR2 YYNGEE. This CDR3 region has 17 residues. In nucleotides, the CDR3 is TGTGCCAGCAGCGTAAGGGGGAGGCAGGGAGGGTACAATGAGCAGTTCTTC. This gives the protein CASSVRGRQGGYNEQFF.

This clone was seen just once. The gene calls are TRBV2 and TRBJ1-6, with D uncertain. CDR1 and CDR2 from the germline V gene are SNHLY and FYNNEI. This CDR3 comprises 13 residues. V was trimmed by 5 bases and J by 7 bases, leaving 9 bases between them. CDR3 DNA: TGTGCCAGCAGTAGCCAGGTGAATTCACCCCTCCACTTT. It is translated as CASSSQVNSPLHF.

The chain carries TRBV7-2 and TRBJ2-1, with 12 nucleotides matching TRBD2. Germline values: CDR1 SGHTA, CDR2 FQGNSA. CDR3 length equals 18 residues. V shed 5 bases, J shed 0 bases, and the junction held 8 bases outside the gene matches. The CDR3 DNA follows: TGTGCCAGCAGCACGACTAGCGGGAGCGCAAGCTCCTACAATGAGCAGTTCTTC. Translation: CASSTTSGSASSYNEQFF.

The chain carries TRBV5-1 and TRBJ1-1; the D is unclear. The CDR3 has 13 amino acids. V was cut by 0 bases and J by 1 base, with 4 bases left in between. Germline CDR1 SGHRS, CDR2 YFSETQ. The CDR3 DNA sequence: TGCGCCAGCAGCTTGGGTAGGAACACTGAAGCTTTCTTT. The encoded protein is CASSLGRNTEAFF.

This clone was detected only once. The V and J genes are TRBV9 and TRBJ2-5; 7 positions agree with TRBD1. This CDR3 contains 14 residues. V shed 0 bases and J 1 base; nucleotides not matched to a gene: 0. Germline V gene data show CDR1 as SGDLS and CDR2 as YYNGEE. The CDR3 spells CASSVGDSQETQYF. CDR3 coding DNA: TGTGCCAGCAGCGTAGGGGACAGCCAAGAGACCCAGTACTTC.

This clone was counted at least ten times. CDR3 protein: CASSPLARTNSPLHF. CDR3 DNA: TGTGCCAGCAGCCCATTAGCGAGGACTAATTCACCCCTCCACTTT. J is TRBJ1-6 and V is TRBV7-6, with no clear D. The V end was cut by 5 bases, the J end by 6 bases, with 14 bases between. This CDR3 comprises 15 residues. Germline CDR1 reads SGHVS; CDR2 reads FNYEAQ.

This sequence joins TRBV19 and TRBJ2-1; TRBD1 matches 8 bases. This CDR3 contains 14 residues. Germline trimming cut 4 bases from V and 2 bases from J; bases unmatched to any gene: 1. Germline CDR1 LNHDA, CDR2 SQIVND (reference sequence). As DNA, the CDR3 is TGTGCCAGTAGTAGGGACAGGACCTACAATGAGCAGTTCTTC. Translating gives CASSRDRTYNEQFF.